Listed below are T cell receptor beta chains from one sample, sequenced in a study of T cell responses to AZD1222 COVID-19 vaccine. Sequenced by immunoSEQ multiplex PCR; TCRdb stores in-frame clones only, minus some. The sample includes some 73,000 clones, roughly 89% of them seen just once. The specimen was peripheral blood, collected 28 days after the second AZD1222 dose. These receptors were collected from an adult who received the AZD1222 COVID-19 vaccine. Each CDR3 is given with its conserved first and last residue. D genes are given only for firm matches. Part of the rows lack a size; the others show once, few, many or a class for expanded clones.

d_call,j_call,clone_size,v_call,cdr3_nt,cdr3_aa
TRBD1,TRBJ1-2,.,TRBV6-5,TGTGCCAGCAGGTTCACGGGGGACAGGGTTGTTGGCTACACCTTC,CASRFTGDRVVGYTF
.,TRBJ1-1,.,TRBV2,TGTGCCAGCAGTGATTGGGGGGGGTACACTGAAGCTTTCTTT,CASSDWGGYTEAFF
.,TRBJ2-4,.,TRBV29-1,TGCAGCGTTGAAGAAAATTACCCGGGAGTCAAAAACATTCAGTACTTC,CSVEENYPGVKNIQYF
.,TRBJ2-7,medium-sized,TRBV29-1,TGCAGCGTTGTCCTCTCCTACGAGCAGTACTTC,CSVVLSYEQYF
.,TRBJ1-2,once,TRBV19,TGTGCCAGTAGTATGAGGGGCCGAAGATTATTTCAAGGCTACACCTTC,CASSMRGRRLFQGYTF
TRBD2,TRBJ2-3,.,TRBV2,TGTGCCAGCAGTCCCGAGGGACTAGCGGGAGTGGAAGGCACAGATACGCAGTATTTT,CASSPEGLAGVEGTDTQYF
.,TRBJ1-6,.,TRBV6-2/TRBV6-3,TGTGCCAGCAGCTATTACAGGCTCTCCTATAATTCACCCCTCCACTTT,CASSYYRLSYNSPLHF
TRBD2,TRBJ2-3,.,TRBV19,TGTGCCAGTAGCCTAACTAGCGGGGGCACAGATACGCAGTATTTT,CASSLTSGGTDTQYF
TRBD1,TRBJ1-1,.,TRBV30,TGTGCCTGGAGTGTACCGGTAGGGGGCTCCACTGAAGCTTTCTTT,CAWSVPVGGSTEAFF
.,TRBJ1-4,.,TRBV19,TGTGCCAGTAGTATAGAAGCAGGGACCAATAATGAAAAACTGTTTTTT,CASSIEAGTNNEKLFF
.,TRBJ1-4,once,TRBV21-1,TGTGCCAGCAGCAAGAGGGTGATGGGTGTTAATGAAAAACTGTTTTTT,CASSKRVMGVNEKLFF
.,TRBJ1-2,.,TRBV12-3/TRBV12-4,TGTGCCAGCAGTTTACTGGGGAACTATGGCTACACCTTC,CASSLLGNYGYTF
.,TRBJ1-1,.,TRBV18,TGTGCCAGCTCACCACAGGGGGGGAACACTGAAGCTTTCTTT,CASSPQGGNTEAFF
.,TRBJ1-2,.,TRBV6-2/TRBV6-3,TGTGCCAGCAGTTACGGACGTGGGTGGACTGGCTACACCTTC,CASSYGRGWTGYTF
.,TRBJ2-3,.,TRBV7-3,TGTGCCAGCAGCTCCCCGGCGGGAAGCACAGATACGCAGTATTTT,CASSSPAGSTDTQYF
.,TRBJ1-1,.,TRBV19,TGTGCCACCCGGGGAGACAGTTGGACTGAAGCTTTCTTT,CATRGDSWTEAFF
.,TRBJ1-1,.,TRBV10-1,TGCGCCAGCATTCGGCCTACTGAAGCTTTCTTT,CASIRPTEAFF
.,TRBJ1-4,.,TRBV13,TGTGCCAGCAGCTTACAGGGTCGTAAGGAAAAACTGTTTTTT,CASSLQGRKEKLFF
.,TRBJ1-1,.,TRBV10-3,TGTGCCATCAGTCCGCAGGGGAACACTGAAGCTTTCTTT,CAISPQGNTEAFF
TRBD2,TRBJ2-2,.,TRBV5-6,TGTGCCAGCAGCTTGAGGACTAGCCGGTTTAACACCGGGGAGCTGTTTTTT,CASSLRTSRFNTGELFF
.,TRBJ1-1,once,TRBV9,TGTGCCAGCAGCGTAGAGGAGGGTACGTTCACTGAAGCTTTCTTT,CASSVEEGTFTEAFF
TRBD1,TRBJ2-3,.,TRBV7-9,TGTGCCAGACGACAGGGGACAGATACGCAGTATTTT,CARRQGTDTQYF
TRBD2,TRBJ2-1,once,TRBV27,TGTGCCAGCAGTTCCCCGGAAGCGGGGGGCCCCCATGAGCAGTTCTTC,CASSSPEAGGPHEQFF
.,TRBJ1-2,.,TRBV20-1,TGCAGTGCGAGTGACACCTATGGCTACACCTTC,CSASDTYGYTF
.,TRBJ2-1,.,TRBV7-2,TGTGCCAGCAGCAGCCGGCAGGGGTCCTACAATGAGCAGTTCTTC,CASSSRQGSYNEQFF
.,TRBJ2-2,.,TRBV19,TGTGCCAGTAGGTCCACGGGGGCGAGAGGGGAGCTGTTTTTT,CASRSTGARGELFF
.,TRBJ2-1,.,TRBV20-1,TGCAGTGCTAGAGTGGGTGGTGAGCAGTTCTTC,CSARVGGEQFF
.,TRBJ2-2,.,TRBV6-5,TGTGCCAGCAGTTATGAGGAGGGAAGGAGGACCGGGGAGCTGTTTTTT,CASSYEEGRRTGELFF
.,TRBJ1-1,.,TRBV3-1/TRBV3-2,TGTGCCAGCAGCCCTTCAACCATCACAGGGAACACTGAAGCTTTCTTT,CASSPSTITGNTEAFF
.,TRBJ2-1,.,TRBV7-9,TGTGCCAGCAGCACCCAGGGGTTGCGTAATGAGCAGTTCTTC,CASSTQGLRNEQFF
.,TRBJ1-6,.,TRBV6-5,TGTGCCAGCAGCCCGGACGGGGATGATACTCCCCTCCACTTT,CASSPDGDDTPLHF
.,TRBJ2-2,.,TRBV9,TGTGCCAGCAGCGTGAGTAGCGGAGGTACCGGGGAGCTGTTTTTT,CASSVSSGGTGELFF
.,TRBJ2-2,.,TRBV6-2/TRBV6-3,TGTGCCAGCAGTTACGTCCGCACCGGGGAGCTGTTTTTT,CASSYVRTGELFF
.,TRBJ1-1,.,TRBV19,TGTGCCAGTAGTCTTCCAGGGAGGCGGAACACTGAAGCTTTCTTT,CASSLPGRRNTEAFF
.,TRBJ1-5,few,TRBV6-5,TGTGCCAGCAGCGCGGGGGGCAATCAGCCCCAGCATTTT,CASSAGGNQPQHF
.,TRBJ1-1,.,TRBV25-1,TGTGCCAGCAGAAAGAGCAACACTGAAGCTTTCTTT,CASRKSNTEAFF
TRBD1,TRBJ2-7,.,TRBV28,TGTGCCAGCAGTTCCCGGGGACAGGGGGCCCTGTACTTC,CASSSRGQGALYF
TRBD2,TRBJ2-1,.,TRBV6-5,TGTGCCAGCACTAGGACTAGATGCGGGGACAATGAGCAGTTCTTC,CASTRTRCGDNEQFF
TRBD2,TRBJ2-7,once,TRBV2,TGTGCCAGCAGTGAAGCGGGGGGGGTTGGTTCCTACGAGCAGTACTTC,CASSEAGGVGSYEQYF
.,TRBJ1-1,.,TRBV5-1,TGCGCCAGCAGCCCCCAGCGAGGAGGGTTCCCGAACACTGAAGCTTTCTTT,CASSPQRGGFPNTEAFF
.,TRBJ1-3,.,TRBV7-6,TGTGCCAGCAGCTTAGGGGCCGCGTTCTCTGGAAACACCATATATTTT,CASSLGAAFSGNTIYF
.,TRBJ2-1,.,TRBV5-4,TGTGCCAGCGGCCGGGAGTCGGAAGAGCAGTTCTTC,CASGRESEEQFF
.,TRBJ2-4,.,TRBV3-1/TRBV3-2,TGTGCCAGCAGCCTGGGGGTTCCGGCCAAAAACATTCAGTACTTC,CASSLGVPAKNIQYF
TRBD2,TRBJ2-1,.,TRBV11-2,TGTGCCAGCAGCTTTGGCGGGAGTGTCAATGAGCAGTTCTTC,CASSFGGSVNEQFF
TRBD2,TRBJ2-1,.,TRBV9,TGTGCCAGCAACGTGGGGGGGACCTCCTACAATGAGCAGTTCTTC,CASNVGGTSYNEQFF